One sample yielded the 13 T cell receptor beta chains listed below, sequenced in a study of graft-versus-host responses after intestinal transplantation. TCRdb keeps only in-frame clones here, not all; method: immunoSEQ multiplex PCR. This sample has around 12,000 clones, with roughly 84% found just once. Sample: PBMCs, taken roughly 310 days after intestinal transplant. The receptors come from a human patient who received an intestinal transplant, so some T cells may come from the graft donor.

The genes are TRBV2 and TRBJ2-7; perhaps TRBD2 as D (6 bases). V was clipped by 1 base and J by 1 base, with 20 bases between them. Looked up from germline, CDR1 is SNHLY and CDR2 is FYNNEI. The CDR3 is 18 residues long. In DNA, the CDR3 is TGTGCCAGCAGTGAAGGCTTGGTTTGGGGAGGTCGGTCCTACGAGCAGTACTTC. It codes for CASSEGLVWGGRSYEQYF.

This CDR3 reads CASSLLAFAYEQYF. The CDR3 DNA reads TGTGCCAGCAGCTTACTAGCCTTTGCCTACGAGCAGTACTTC. This chain connects TRBV7-9 to TRBJ2-7, with D possibly TRBD2 on 5 matching bases. V was shortened by 2 bases and J by 2 bases, with 10 bases between the two germline ends. CDR1 is SEHNR and CDR2 is FQNEAQ in the germline V gene (reference sequence). There are 14 residues in the CDR3. The full variable domain, completed using reference TRBV7-9 and TRBJ2-7, is DTGVSQNPRHKITKRGQNVTFRCDPISEHNRLYWYRQTLGQGPEFLTYFQNEAQLEKSRLLSDRFSAERPKGSFSTLEIQRTEQGDSAMYLCASSLLAFAYEQYFGPGTRLTVT.

This clone was detected only a few times. This chain links TRBV6-5 with TRBJ2-1; no clear D. Germline values: CDR1 MNHEY, CDR2 SVGAGI. CDR3 length: 14 amino acids. V lost 2 bases to trimming and J lost 5 bases, with 10 bases between them. The CDR3 loop is CASSYMGVHNEQFF. The CDR3 coding sequence is TGTGCCAGCAGTTACATGGGCGTACACAATGAGCAGTTCTTC.

The chain has TRBV6-5 and TRBJ2-7, with TRBD2 matching over 9 bases. The CDR3 has 16 amino acids. V gave up 2 bases and J gave up 3 bases; unmatched junction bases: 8. Germline V gene sequence: CDR1 MNHEY, CDR2 SVGAGI. The DNA for the CDR3 is TGTGCCAGCAGTTACCGGGGCGTAGCGGGAGTCTACGAGCAGTACTTC. Its protein product is CASSYRGVAGVYEQYF.

This clone was counted once. The chain employs TRBV14 and TRBJ2-7; D is ambiguous. From germline, CDR1 is SGHDN and CDR2 FVKESK. Trimming removed 2 bases at V and 3 bases at J, with 5 bases between. CDR3 length equals 12 residues. CDR3 bases: TGTGCCAGCAGCCAAACCCGCTACGAGCAGTACTTC. Protein product: CASSQTRYEQYF.

The chain is built from TRBV28 and TRBJ2-7; 10 bases map to TRBD2. The CDR3 extends over 16 amino acids. Per germline, CDR1 MDHEN and CDR2 SYDVKM. V trimming: 4 bases; J trimming: 4 bases; junction bases outside the gene matches: 10. CDR3 sequence reads: CASSSSILAGRYEQYF. In DNA, the CDR3 is TGTGCCAGCAGTTCCTCCATACTAGCGGGAAGATACGAGCAGTACTTC.

This chain connects TRBV11-2 to TRBJ2-1; 14 bases map to TRBD2. Looked up from germline, CDR1 is SGHAT and CDR2 is FQNNGV. The J segment lost 7 bases and the V segment lost 5 bases, leaving 7 bases of the junction unmatched. The CDR3 has 16 amino acids. The DNA for the CDR3 is TGTGCCAGCAGCCAAAGACTAGCGGGGGGGATAAATGAGCAGTTCTTC. Its protein is CASSQRLAGGINEQFF.

The chain couples TRBV5-1 to TRBJ2-3; 7 positions match TRBD2. CDR1 SGHRS and CDR2 YFSETQ come from the germline V gene. This CDR3 region has 16 residues. V lost 4 bases to trimming and J lost 1 base; unmatched junction nucleotides: 9. The CDR3 sequence is CASSPGLGPGTDTQYF. The DNA for the CDR3 is TGCGCCAGCAGCCCCGGACTAGGACCGGGCACAGATACGCAGTATTTT.

This chain connects TRBV4-3 to TRBJ2-4; TRBD2 is a possible D gene (6 bases). The CDR3 extends over 14 amino acids. Germline lookup yields CDR1 LGHNA and CDR2 YSLEER. Trimming took off 0 bases at V and 5 bases at J, with 8 bases between the two ends. The CDR3: CASSQETRENIQYF. The CDR3, as DNA: TGCGCCAGCAGCCAAGAGACTAGGGAAAACATTCAGTACTTC.

This clone was observed a handful of times. The chain recombines TRBV7-4 with TRBJ1-2, with D possibly TRBD1 on 5 matching bases. The CDR3 extends over 14 amino acids. The ends were cut back, 3 bases at V and 8 bases at J, with 16 bases in the middle. From germline, CDR1 is SGHVT and CDR2 SQSDAQ. Here the CDR3 DNA reads TGTGCCAGCAGCTTCCCGGGCGGGGCGCGGGGCTACACCTTC. Its translation is CASSFPGGARGYTF.

This clone has just one count. This chain joins TRBV25-1 and TRBJ1-2; TRBD1 aligns across 7 bases. The CDR3 contains 15 residues. J lost 8 bases, V lost 1 base, and 10 bases had no gene match. Germline V gives CDR1 MGHDK, CDR2 SYGVNS. CDR3 nucleotide sequence: TGTGCCAGCAGTGAATTGCGAACAGGGGATGGCGGCTACACCTTC. Translated, it gives CASSELRTGDGGYTF.

This chain joins TRBV10-3 and TRBJ1-1; D gene ambiguous. Germline V lookup: CDR1 ENHRY, CDR2 SYGVKD. CDR3 size: 14 residues. Between the trimmed V and J ends, which lost 2 bases and 2 bases, there was a span of 9 bases. In nucleotides, the CDR3 is TGTGCCATCAGTGAGATTCGGGGTAACACTGAAGCTTTCTTT. It encodes CAISEIRGNTEAFF.

The chain links TRBV5-1 to TRBJ1-1; D gene ambiguous. V was pared by 0 bases and J by 6 bases, with 15 bases between. Germline V gives CDR1 SGHRS, CDR2 YFSETQ. CDR3 size: 15 residues. The CDR3 nucleotides are TGCGCCAGCAGCTTGGCCCCCACCCGAGGATCTGAAGCTTTCTTT. Its protein is CASSLAPTRGSEAFF.